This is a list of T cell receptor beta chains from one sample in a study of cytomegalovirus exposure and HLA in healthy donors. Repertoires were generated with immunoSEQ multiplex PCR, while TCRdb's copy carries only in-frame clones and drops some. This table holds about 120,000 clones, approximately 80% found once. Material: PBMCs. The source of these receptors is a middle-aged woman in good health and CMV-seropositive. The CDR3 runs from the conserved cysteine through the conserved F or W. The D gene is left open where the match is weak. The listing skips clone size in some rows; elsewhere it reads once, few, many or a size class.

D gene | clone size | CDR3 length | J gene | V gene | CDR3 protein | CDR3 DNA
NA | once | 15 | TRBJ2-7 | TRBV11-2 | CASSLEGPSSYEQYF | TGTGCCAGCAGCTTGGAGGGGCCAAGCTCCTACGAGCAGTACTTC
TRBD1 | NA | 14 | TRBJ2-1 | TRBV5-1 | CASSPGGIDNEQFF | TGCGCCAGCAGCCCAGGGGGAATTGACAATGAGCAGTTCTTC
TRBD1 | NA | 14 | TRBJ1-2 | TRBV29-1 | CSGRTGGYNYGYTF | TGCAGCGGAAGGACAGGGGGCTATAACTATGGCTACACCTTC
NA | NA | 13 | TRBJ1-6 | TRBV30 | CAWSRKGGSPLHF | TGTGCCTGGAGTAGAAAAGGGGGTTCACCCCTCCACTTT
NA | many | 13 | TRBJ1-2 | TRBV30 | CASPPGVRHGYTF | TGTGCCTCTCCCCCAGGGGTCCGACATGGCTACACCTTC
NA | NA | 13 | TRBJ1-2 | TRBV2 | CASREGRNYGYTF | TGTGCCAGCAGGGAGGGGAGGAACTATGGCTACACCTTC
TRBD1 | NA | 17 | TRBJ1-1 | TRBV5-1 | CASSLVGTGGVDTEAFF | TGCGCCAGCAGCTTGGTAGGGACAGGGGGTGTGGACACTGAAGCTTTCTTT
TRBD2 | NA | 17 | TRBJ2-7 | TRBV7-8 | CASSRPGTSGRSYEQYF | TGTGCCAGCAGCCGCCCCGGGACTAGCGGGCGCTCCTACGAGCAGTACTTC
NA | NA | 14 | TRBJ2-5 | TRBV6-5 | CASSTVLEQETQYF | TGTGCCAGCAGCACCGTTCTGGAGCAAGAGACCCAGTACTTC
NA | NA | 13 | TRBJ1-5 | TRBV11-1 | CASSLNNDQPQHF | TGTGCCAGCAGTCTTAATAATGATCAGCCCCAGCATTTT
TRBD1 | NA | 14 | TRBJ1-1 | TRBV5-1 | CASSPRDRGWEAFF | TGCGCCAGCAGCCCGAGGGACAGGGGATGGGAAGCTTTCTTT
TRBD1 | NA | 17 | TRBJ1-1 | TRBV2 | CASRRPVGRTGDTEAFF | TGCGCCAGCAGAAGGCCAGTGGGCCGGACAGGGGACACTGAAGCTTTCTTT
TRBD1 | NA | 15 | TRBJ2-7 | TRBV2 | CASSSGGTGVYEQYF | TGTGCCAGCAGTTCGGGGGGGACAGGGGTCTACGAGCAGTACTTC
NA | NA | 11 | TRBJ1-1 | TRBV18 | CASSPQGAAFF | TGTGCCAGCTCCCCGCAAGGAGCAGCTTTCTTT
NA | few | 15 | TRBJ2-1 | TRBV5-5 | CASSSQGGSYNEQFF | TGTGCCAGCAGCTCCCAAGGGGGTTCCTACAATGAGCAGTTCTTC
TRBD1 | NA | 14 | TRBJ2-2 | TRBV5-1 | CASSPQTGGKELFF | TGCGCCAGCAGCCCCCAGACAGGGGGTAAGGAGCTGTTTTTT
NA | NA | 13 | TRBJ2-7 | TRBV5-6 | CASSLQDRYEQYF | TGTGCCAGCAGCTTACAGGACAGATACGAGCAGTACTTC
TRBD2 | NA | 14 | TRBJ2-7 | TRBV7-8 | CASSRAGGAYEQYF | TGTGCCAGCAGCCGAGCGGGGGGGGCCTACGAGCAGTACTTC
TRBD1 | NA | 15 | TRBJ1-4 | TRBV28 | CASTLNPGQGEKLFF | TGTGCCAGCACTCTAAATCCGGGACAGGGGGAAAAACTGTTTTTT
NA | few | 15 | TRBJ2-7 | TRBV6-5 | CASSYSLLGGYEQYF | TGTGCCAGCAGTTACTCGCTTCTCGGAGGCTACGAGCAGTACTTC
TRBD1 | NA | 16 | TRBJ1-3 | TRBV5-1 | CASSPGGRGTGNTIYF | TGCGCCAGCAGCCCTGGGGGCAGGGGGACTGGAAACACCATATATTTT
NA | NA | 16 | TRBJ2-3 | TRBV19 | CASSLQPGQETDTQYF | TGTGCCAGTAGTCTCCAACCGGGACAAGAGACAGATACGCAGTATTTT
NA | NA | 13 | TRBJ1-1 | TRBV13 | CASSFLRNTEAFF | TGTGCCAGCAGCTTTCTACGGAACACTGAAGCTTTCTTT
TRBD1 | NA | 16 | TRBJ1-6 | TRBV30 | CGVVPGQARGESPLHF | TGTGGGGTTGTCCCGGGACAGGCCCGGGGGGAATCACCCCTCCACTTT
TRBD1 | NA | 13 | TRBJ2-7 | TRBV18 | CASSSTGSDEQYF | TGTGCCAGCTCTTCGACAGGGTCAGACGAGCAGTACTTC
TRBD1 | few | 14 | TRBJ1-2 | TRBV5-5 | CASSLGQGASGYTF | TGTGCCAGCAGCTTGGGCCAGGGGGCCAGTGGCTACACCTTC
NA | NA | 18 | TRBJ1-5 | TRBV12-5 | CASGLVPPYLSGNQPQHF | TGTGCTAGTGGTTTGGTACCCCCCTACCTTTCGGGCAATCAGCCCCAGCATTTT
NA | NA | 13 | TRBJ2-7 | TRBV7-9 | CASSLDSSYEQYF | TGTGCCAGCAGCTTAGACAGCTCCTACGAGCAGTACTTC
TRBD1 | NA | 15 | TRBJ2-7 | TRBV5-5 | CASSPREQGGQEQYF | TGTGCCAGCAGCCCACGTGAACAGGGGGGTCAAGAGCAGTACTTC
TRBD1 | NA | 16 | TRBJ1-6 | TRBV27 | CASSLEGTVYNSPLHF | TGTGCCAGCAGTTTAGAAGGGACAGTCTATAATTCACCCCTCCACTTT
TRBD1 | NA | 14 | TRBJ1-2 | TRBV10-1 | CASTGDRANYGYTF | TGCGCCAGTACAGGGGACCGGGCCAACTATGGCTACACCTTC
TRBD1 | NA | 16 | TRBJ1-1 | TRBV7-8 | CASSLGQGAANTEAFF | TGTGCCAGCAGCTTAGGGCAGGGGGCAGCTAACACTGAAGCTTTCTTT
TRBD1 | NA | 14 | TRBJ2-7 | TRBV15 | CATRRDRGSYEQYF | TGTGCCACCAGGCGGGACAGGGGTTCCTACGAGCAGTACTTC
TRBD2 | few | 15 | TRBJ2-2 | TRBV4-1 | CASSSSGGAYGELFF | TGCGCCAGCAGCTCTAGCGGGGGGGCGTACGGGGAGCTGTTTTTT
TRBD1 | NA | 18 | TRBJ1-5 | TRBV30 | CAWSYGYAGGLVGQPQHF | TGTGCCTGGAGTTATGGGTACGCAGGGGGTCTAGTAGGTCAGCCCCAGCATTTT
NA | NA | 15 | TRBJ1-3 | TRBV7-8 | CASSSGLSGGNTIYF | TGTGCCAGCAGCTCCGGACTCAGTGGTGGAAACACCATATATTTT
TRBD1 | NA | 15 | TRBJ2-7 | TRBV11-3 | CASSQGQGVSYEQYF | TGTGCCAGCAGCCAAGGACAGGGGGTCTCCTACGAGCAGTACTTC
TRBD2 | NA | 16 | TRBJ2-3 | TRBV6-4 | CASSEIAGGLTDTQYF | TGTGCCAGCAGTGAAATAGCGGGGGGGCTGACAGATACGCAGTATTTT
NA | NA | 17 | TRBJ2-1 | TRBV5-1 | CASSGRQPPSSYNEQFF | TGCGCCAGCAGCGGCCGACAGCCTCCCAGCTCCTACAATGAGCAGTTCTTC
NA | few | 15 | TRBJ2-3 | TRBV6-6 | CASSYKLDMKDTQYF | TGTGCCAGCAGTTACAAACTAGATATGAAAGATACGCAGTATTTT
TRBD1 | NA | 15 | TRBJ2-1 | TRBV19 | CASRGDRDSYNEQFF | TGTGCCAGCCGAGGGGACAGGGACTCCTACAATGAGCAGTTCTTC
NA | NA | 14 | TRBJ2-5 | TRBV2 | CASSPEGGVETQYF | TGTGCCAGCAGCCCCGAAGGGGGGGTGGAGACCCAGTACTTC
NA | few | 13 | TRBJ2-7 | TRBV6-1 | CASIRGRSYEQYF | TGTGCCAGCATCCGGGGGAGATCCTACGAGCAGTACTTC
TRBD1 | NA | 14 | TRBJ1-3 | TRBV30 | CASPGDSSGNTIYF | TGTGCCTCCCCCGGGGACAGCTCTGGAAACACCATATATTTT
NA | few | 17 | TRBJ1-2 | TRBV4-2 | CASSQDPGEGANYGYTF | TGTGCCAGCAGCCAAGATCCAGGGGAGGGGGCTAACTATGGCTACACCTTC
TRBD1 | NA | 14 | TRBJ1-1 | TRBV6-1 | CASRRQGMNTEAFF | TGTGCCAGCAGGCGACAGGGTATGAACACTGAAGCTTTCTTT
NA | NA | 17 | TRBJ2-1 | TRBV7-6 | CASSATSGAEGWREQFF | TGTGCCAGCAGCGCCACGTCGGGAGCCGAAGGGTGGCGTGAGCAGTTCTTC
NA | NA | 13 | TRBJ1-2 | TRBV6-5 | CASRHERNYGYTF | TGTGCCAGCAGGCATGAGAGGAACTATGGCTACACCTTC
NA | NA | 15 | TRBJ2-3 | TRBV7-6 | CASSLARTLMDTQYF | TGTGCCAGCAGCTTAGCGCGAACCCTCATGGATACGCAGTATTTT
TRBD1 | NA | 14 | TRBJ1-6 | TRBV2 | CASTTSGGHSPLHF | TGTGCCAGCACCACTTCAGGGGGACATTCACCCCTCCACTTT